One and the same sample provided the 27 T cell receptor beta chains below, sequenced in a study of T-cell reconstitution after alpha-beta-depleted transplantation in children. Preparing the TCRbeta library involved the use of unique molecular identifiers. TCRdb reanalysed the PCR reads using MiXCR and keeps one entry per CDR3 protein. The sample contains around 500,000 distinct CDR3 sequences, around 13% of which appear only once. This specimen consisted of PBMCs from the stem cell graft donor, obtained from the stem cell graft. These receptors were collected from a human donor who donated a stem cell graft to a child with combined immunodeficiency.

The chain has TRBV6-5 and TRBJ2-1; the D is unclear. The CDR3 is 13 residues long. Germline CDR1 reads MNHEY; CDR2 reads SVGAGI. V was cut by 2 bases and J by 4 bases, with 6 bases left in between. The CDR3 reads CASSYPAYNEQFF. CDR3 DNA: TGTGCCAGCAGTTACCCAGCGTACAATGAGCAGTTCTTC.

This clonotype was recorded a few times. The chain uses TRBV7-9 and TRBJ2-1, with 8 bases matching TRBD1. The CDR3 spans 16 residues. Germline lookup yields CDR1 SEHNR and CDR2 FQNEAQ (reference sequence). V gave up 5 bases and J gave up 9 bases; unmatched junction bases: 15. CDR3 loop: CASSGFGQGATVEQFF. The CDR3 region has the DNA TGTGCCAGCAGCGGCTTTGGGCAGGGGGCTACGGTTGAGCAGTTCTTC.

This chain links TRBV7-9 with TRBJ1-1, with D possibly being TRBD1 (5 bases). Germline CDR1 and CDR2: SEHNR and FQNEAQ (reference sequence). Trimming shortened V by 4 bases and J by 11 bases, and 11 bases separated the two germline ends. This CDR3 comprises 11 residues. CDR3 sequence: CASSSTVGAFF. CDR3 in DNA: TGTGCCAGCAGCTCGACAGTTGGGGCTTTCTTT.

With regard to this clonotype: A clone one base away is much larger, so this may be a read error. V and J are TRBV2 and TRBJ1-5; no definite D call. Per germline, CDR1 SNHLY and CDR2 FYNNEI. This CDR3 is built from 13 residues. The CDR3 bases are TGTACCAGCAGTTTAGTCCAGAATCAGCCCCAGCATTTT. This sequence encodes CTSSLVQNQPQHF.

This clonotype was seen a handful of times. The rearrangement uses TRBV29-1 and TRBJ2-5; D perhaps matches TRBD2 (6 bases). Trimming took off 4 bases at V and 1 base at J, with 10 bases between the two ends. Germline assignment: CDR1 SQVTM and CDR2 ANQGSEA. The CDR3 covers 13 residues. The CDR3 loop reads CSVGISGQETQYF. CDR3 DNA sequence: TGCAGCGTTGGAATTAGCGGCCAAGAGACCCAGTACTTC.

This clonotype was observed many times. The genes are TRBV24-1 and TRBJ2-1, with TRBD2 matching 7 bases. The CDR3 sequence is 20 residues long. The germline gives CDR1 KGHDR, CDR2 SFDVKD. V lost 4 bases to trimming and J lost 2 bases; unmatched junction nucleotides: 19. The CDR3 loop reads CATSDPGASGPYPAYNEQFF. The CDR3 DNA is TGTGCCACCAGTGACCCTGGAGCTAGCGGCCCCTATCCGGCCTACAATGAGCAGTTCTTC.

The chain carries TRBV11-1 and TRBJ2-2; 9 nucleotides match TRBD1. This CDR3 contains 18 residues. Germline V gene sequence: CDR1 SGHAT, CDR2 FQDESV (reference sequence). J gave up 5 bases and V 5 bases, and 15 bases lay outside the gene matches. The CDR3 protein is CASSGPGQGRLSTGELFF. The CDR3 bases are TGTGCCAGCAGCGGACCGGGACAGGGTCGACTTTCTACCGGGGAGCTGTTTTTT. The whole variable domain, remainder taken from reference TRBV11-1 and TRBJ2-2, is EAEVAQSPRYKITEKSQAVAFWCDPISGHATLYWYRQILGQGPELLVQFQDESVVDDSQLPKDRFSAERLKGVDSTLKIQPAELGDSAMYLCASSGPGQGRLSTGELFFGEGSRLTVL.

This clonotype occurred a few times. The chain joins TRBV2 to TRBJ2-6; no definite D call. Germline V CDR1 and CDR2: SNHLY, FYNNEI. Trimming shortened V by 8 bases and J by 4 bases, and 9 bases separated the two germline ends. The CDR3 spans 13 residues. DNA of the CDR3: TGTGCCAGCCCGTCCCCCGGGGCCAACGTCCTGACTTTC. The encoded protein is CASPSPGANVLTF.

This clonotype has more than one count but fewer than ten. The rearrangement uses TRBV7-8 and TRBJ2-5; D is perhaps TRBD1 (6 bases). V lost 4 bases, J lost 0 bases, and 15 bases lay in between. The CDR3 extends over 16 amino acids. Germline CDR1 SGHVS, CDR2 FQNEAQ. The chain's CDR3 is CASSSDRTQYQETQYF. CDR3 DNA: TGTGCCAGCAGCTCGGACAGAACCCAGTACCAAGAGACCCAGTACTTC.

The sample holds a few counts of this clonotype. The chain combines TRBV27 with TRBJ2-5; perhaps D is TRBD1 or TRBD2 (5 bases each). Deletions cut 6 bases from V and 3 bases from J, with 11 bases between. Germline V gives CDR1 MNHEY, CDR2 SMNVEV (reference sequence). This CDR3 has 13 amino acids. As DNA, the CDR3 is TGTGCCAGCAGCTGGGACCGTAAAGAGACCCAGTACTTC. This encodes CASSWDRKETQYF.

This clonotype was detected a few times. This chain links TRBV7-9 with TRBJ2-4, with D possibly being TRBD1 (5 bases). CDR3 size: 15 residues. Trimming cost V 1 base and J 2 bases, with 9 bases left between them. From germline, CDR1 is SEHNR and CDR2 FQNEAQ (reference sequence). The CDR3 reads CASSLVAGSKNIQYF. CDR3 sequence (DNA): TGTGCCAGCAGCTTAGTAGCAGGGTCCAAAAACATTCAGTACTTC.

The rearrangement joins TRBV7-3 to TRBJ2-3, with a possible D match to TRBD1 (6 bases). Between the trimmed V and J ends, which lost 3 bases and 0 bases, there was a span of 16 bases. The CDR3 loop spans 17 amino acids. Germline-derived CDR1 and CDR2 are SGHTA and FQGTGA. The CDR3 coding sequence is TGTGCCAGCAGCTTGGTTGGGGGCTCCACAAGCACAGATACGCAGTATTTT. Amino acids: CASSLVGGSTSTDTQYF.

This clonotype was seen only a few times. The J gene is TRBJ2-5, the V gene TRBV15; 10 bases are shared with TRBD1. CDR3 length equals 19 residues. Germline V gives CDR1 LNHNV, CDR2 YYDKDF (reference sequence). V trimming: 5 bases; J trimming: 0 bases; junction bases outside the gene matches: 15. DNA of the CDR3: TGTGCCACCAGCCGCTTCGGGGGACAGGGGTCTTCGTACCAAGAGACCCAGTACTTC. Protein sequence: CATSRFGGQGSSYQETQYF.

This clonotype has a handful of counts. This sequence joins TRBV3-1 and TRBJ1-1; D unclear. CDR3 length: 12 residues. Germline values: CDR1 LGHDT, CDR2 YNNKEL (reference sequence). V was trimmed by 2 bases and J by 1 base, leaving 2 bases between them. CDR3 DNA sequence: TGTGCCAGCAGCCAACCGAACACTGAAGCTTTCTTT. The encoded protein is CASSQPNTEAFF.

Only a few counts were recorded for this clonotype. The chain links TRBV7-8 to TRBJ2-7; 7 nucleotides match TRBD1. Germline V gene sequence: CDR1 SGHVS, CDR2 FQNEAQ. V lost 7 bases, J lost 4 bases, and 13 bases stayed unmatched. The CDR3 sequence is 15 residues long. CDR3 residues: CASTPDLGRGYEQYF. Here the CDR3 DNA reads TGTGCCAGCACCCCTGATCTGGGCAGGGGGTACGAGCAGTACTTC. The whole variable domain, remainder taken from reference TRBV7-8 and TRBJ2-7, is GAGVSQSPRYKVAKRGQDVALRCDPISGHVSLFWYQQALGQGPEFLTYFQNEAQLDKSGLPSDRFFAERPEGSVSTLKIQRTQQEDSAVYLCASTPDLGRGYEQYFGPGTRLTVT.

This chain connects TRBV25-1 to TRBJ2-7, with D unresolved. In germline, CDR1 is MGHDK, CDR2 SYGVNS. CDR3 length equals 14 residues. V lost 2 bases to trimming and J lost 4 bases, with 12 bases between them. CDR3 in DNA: TGTGCCAGCAGTGAACCCCTGGGCGGTTACGAGCAGTACTTC. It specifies CASSEPLGGYEQYF.

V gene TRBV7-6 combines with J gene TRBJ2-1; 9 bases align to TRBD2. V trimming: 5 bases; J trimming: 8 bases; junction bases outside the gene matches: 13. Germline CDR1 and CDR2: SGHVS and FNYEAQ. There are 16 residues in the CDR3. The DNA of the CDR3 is TGTGCCAGCAGCCCCCAGATTAGCGGGGGAGGGTATGAGCAGTTCTTC. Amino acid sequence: CASSPQISGGGYEQFF.

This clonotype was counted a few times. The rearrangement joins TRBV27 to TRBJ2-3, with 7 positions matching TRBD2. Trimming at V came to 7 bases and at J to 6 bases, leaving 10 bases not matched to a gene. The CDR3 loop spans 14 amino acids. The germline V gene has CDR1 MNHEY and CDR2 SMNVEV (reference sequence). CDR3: CASMKGLAADTQYF. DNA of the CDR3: TGTGCCAGCATGAAGGGGCTAGCGGCGGATACGCAGTATTTT.

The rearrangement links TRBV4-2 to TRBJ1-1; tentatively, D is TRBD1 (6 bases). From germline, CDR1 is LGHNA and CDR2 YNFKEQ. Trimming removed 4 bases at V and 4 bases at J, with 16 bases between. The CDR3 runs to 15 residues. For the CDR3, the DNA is TGTGCCAGCAGCCCCACAAAACAGGGATTCACTGAAGCTTTCTTT. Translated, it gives CASSPTKQGFTEAFF.

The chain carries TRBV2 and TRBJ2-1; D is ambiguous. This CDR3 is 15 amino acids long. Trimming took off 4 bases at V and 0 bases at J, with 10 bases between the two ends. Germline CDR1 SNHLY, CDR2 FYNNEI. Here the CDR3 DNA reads TGTGCCAGCAGTGCGCAGAAGAGCTCCTACAATGAGCAGTTCTTC. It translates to CASSAQKSSYNEQFF.

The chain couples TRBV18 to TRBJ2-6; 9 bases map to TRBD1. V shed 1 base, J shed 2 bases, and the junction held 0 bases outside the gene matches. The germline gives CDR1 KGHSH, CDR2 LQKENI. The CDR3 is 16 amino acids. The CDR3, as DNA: TGTGCCAGCTCACCACGGACAGGGGCTGGGGCCAACGTCCTGACTTTC. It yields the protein CASSPRTGAGANVLTF. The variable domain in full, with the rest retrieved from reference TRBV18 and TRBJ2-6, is NAGVMQNPRHLVRRRGQEARLRCSPMKGHSHVYWYRQLPEEGLKFMVYLQKENIIDESGMPKERFSAEFPKEGPSILRIQQVVRGDSAAYFCASSPRTGAGANVLTFGAGSRLTVL.

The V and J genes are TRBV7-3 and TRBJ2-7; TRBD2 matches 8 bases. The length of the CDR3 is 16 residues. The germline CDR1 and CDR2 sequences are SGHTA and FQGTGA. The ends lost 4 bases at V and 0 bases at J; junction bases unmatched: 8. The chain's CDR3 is CASSSLSGASSYEQYF. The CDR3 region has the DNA TGTGCCAGCAGCTCCCTTAGCGGGGCTAGCTCCTACGAGCAGTACTTC.

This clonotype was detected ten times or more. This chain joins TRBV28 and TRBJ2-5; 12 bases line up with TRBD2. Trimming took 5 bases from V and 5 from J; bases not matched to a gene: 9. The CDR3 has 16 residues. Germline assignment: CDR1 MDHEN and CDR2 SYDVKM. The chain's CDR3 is CASSLPSSGGAETQYF. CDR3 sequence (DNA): TGTGCCAGCAGTCTGCCCTCTAGCGGGGGGGCTGAGACCCAGTACTTC.

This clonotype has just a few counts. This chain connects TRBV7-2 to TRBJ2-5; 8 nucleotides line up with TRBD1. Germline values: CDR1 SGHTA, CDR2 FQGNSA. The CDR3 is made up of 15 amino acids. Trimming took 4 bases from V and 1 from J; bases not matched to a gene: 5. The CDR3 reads CASSWSQGAQETQYF. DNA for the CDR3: TGTGCCAGCAGCTGGAGTCAGGGGGCCCAAGAGACCCAGTACTTC.

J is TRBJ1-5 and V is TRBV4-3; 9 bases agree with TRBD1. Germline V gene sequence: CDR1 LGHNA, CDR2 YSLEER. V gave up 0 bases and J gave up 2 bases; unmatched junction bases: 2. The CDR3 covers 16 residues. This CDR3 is CASSQDRDRGNQPQHF. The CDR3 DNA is TGCGCCAGCAGCCAAGATAGGGACAGGGGCAATCAGCCCCAGCATTTT.

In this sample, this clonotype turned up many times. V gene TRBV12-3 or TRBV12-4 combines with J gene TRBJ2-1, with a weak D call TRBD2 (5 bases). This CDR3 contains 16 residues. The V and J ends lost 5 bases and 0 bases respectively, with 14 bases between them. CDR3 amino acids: CASSPPLGSSYNEQFF. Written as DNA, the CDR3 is TGTGCCAGCAGTCCCCCCTTGGGGAGCTCCTACAATGAGCAGTTCTTC.

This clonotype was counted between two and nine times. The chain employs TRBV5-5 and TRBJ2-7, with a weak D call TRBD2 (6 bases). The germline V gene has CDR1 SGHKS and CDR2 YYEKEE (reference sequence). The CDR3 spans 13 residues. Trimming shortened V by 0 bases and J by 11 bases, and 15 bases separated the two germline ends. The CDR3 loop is CASSLEVWGEEYF. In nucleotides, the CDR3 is TGTGCCAGCAGCTTGGAAGTTTGGGGGGAAGAGTACTTC.